A single sample gave rise to the 23 T cell receptor beta chains below, sequenced in a study of human T cells and chemical hapten exposure. MiXCR, applied by TCRdb to the RACE reads, yields one record per CDR3 protein. This table has 300,000 to 400,000 distinct CDR3 sequences, 5.1% appearing once. The sample's time point: pre-sensitization, week 0. Treatment meaning: therapeutic diphenylcyclopropenone sensitization with weekly scalp DPC. The sample here was whole blood, taken in connection with sensitization to the hapten diphenylcyclopropenone (DPC). All receptors come from a woman aged 50 to 60 with alopecia areata. Some clones in this sample may be carry-over from other donors' samples.

This clonotype was counted only a few times. The chain employs TRBV27 and TRBJ2-1; TRBD2 aligns across 14 bases. Trimming cost V 3 bases and J 7 bases; bases outside gene matches: 8. The germline gives CDR1 MNHEY, CDR2 SMNVEV (reference sequence). The CDR3 covers 17 residues. CDR3 loop: CASSLGGLAGDRNEQFF. The DNA for the CDR3 is TGTGCCAGCAGTTTGGGGGGACTAGCGGGAGATCGTAATGAGCAGTTCTTC.

This clonotype was detected only a few times. The chain has TRBV6-5 and TRBJ1-1; unclear D gene. Germline loops: CDR1 MNHEY, CDR2 SVGAGI. This CDR3 is built from 14 residues. With 5 bases removed from V and 4 bases from J, the gap between germline ends came to 14 bases. CDR3 bases: TGTGCCAGCAGTACCTTGGTTATCGGCACTGAAGCTTTCTTT. This codes for CASSTLVIGTEAFF.

This clonotype was observed a handful of times. This chain connects TRBV6-5 to TRBJ1-1; TRBD1 might be the D (6 bases). This CDR3 spans 12 amino acids. The germline V gene encodes CDR1 MNHEY and CDR2 SVGAGI. Trimming shortened V by 5 bases and J by 11 bases, and 15 bases separated the two germline ends. Written as DNA, the CDR3 is TGTGCCAGCAGTCCGAGGGGGGCTACGGCTTTCTTT. Its translation: CASSPRGATAFF.

The sample holds many counts of this clonotype. CDR3 sequence reads: CSARGTEYSSYEQYF. CDR3 in DNA: TGCAGTGCTAGAGGGACAGAGTATAGCTCCTACGAGCAGTACTTC. The chain links TRBV20-1 to TRBJ2-7, with D maybe TRBD1 (6 bases). CDR1 and CDR2 (germline): DFQATT, SNEGSKA (reference sequence). This CDR3 has 15 amino acids. Trimming took off 1 base at V and 0 bases at J, with 13 bases between the two ends.

Many counts were recorded for this clonotype. V is TRBV29-1 and J is TRBJ1-2; D perhaps matches TRBD1 (6 bases). V lost 6 bases, J lost 4 bases, and 12 bases lay in between. The CDR3 covers 12 residues. Germline V lookup: CDR1 SQVTM, CDR2 ANQGSEA. The DNA for the CDR3 is TGCAGCGTCAGGGAAGGGGGCTATGGCTACACCTTC. As protein: CSVREGGYGYTF.

This clonotype was seen repeatedly, ten times or more. This chain uses TRBV20-1 with TRBJ2-7; TRBD2 might be the D (5 bases). In germline, CDR1 is DFQATT, CDR2 SNEGSKA (reference sequence). The CDR3 is made up of 11 amino acids. CDR3 protein: CSPQTGNEQYF. CDR3 coding DNA: TGCAGCCCCCAGACCGGGAACGAGCAGTACTTC.

This chain uses TRBV11-2 with TRBJ2-7; the D gene is possibly TRBD2 (6 bases). This CDR3 is built from 17 residues. The ends were cut back, 5 bases at V and 0 bases at J, with 20 bases in the middle. The germline V gene encodes CDR1 SGHAT and CDR2 FQNNGV. The CDR3 bases are TGTGCCAGCAGCCTTCCCGGGGGATCCCGAAGCTCCTACGAGCAGTACTTC. Protein sequence: CASSLPGGSRSSYEQYF. The whole variable domain, filled in from reference TRBV11-2 and TRBJ2-7, reads EAGVAQSPRYKIIEKRQSVAFWCNPISGHATLYWYQQILGQGPKLLIQFQNNGVVDDSQLPKDRFSAERLKGVDSTLKIQPAKLEDSAVYLCASSLPGGSRSSYEQYFGPGTRLTVT.

This clonotype was seen ten or more times. The chain employs TRBV7-8 and TRBJ2-4; D is unresolved. Germline V gene sequence: CDR1 SGHVS, CDR2 FQNEAQ. The CDR3 has 15 residues. V was shortened by 1 base and J by 3 bases, with 10 bases between the two germline ends. The CDR3 nucleotides are TGTGCCAGCAGCTTAGAGGCCGGATTCAAAAACATTCAGTACTTC. Translation: CASSLEAGFKNIQYF.

This clonotype has only a few counts. The V call is TRBV6-2 or TRBV6-3, the J call TRBJ2-3; D unresolved. Germline V gene sequence: CDR1 MNHEY, CDR2 SVGEGT. The CDR3 has 13 residues. Trimming stripped 8 bases from V and 6 bases from J, with 15 bases between. CDR3 region: CASRGGIGDTQYF. The CDR3 DNA follows: TGTGCCAGCCGAGGCGGCATAGGGGATACGCAGTATTTT.

In this sample, this clonotype turned up many times. This rearrangement joins TRBV2 to TRBJ1-5; D possibly corresponds to TRBD1 (5 bases). Trimming removed 6 bases from V and 3 bases from J, with 15 bases in between. In germline, CDR1 is SNHLY, CDR2 FYNNEI. The CDR3 has 15 amino acids. DNA for the CDR3: TGTGCCAGCAGACCCGGGACGCTACCCAATCAGCCCCAGCATTTT. Its protein product is CASRPGTLPNQPQHF.

This clonotype was found a few times. This chain joins TRBV6-5 and TRBJ2-5; D may be TRBD1 (6 bases). V was cut by 2 bases and J by 5 bases, with 9 bases left in between. Germline values: CDR1 MNHEY, CDR2 SVGAGI. The CDR3 has 13 residues. The CDR3 DNA reads as TGTGCCAGCAGTTACGGGGGCTCGGAGACCCAGTACTTC. Its protein is CASSYGGSETQYF.

This clonotype was detected many times. This chain uses TRBV4-1 with TRBJ2-1, with 12 bases identical to TRBD1. CDR3 length: 17 residues. Looked up from germline, CDR1 is MGHRA and CDR2 is YSYEKL. V lost 0 bases, J lost 6 bases, and 6 bases stayed unmatched. The CDR3 nucleotides are TGCGCCAGCAGCCAAGATTTTGGGACAGGGGGCGGCAATGAGCAGTTCTTC. Translated, it gives CASSQDFGTGGGNEQFF.

The chain is built from TRBV12-3 or TRBV12-4 and TRBJ1-4, with 11 bases identical to TRBD1. V dropped 1 base and J dropped 14; count of bases not matched to a gene: 3. This CDR3 contains 13 residues. CDR3 DNA: TGTGCCAGCAGTTTAGGGACAGGGGGCTTGCTGTTTTTT. Protein: CASSLGTGGLLFF.

V gene TRBV12-3 or TRBV12-4 combines with J gene TRBJ2-1, with 7 nucleotides matching TRBD2. Trimming at V came to 3 bases and at J to 8 bases, leaving 7 bases not matched to a gene. CDR3 length: 14 amino acids. For the CDR3, the DNA is TGTGCCAGCAGTTTTGCGGGAGAAAGTTATGAGCAGTTCTTC. Amino acids: CASSFAGESYEQFF.

This clonotype was counted many times. V gene TRBV29-1 combines with J gene TRBJ1-5, with TRBD1 identical over 7 bases. This CDR3 region has 13 residues. The germline CDR1 and CDR2 sequences are SQVTM and ANQGSEA. V shed 6 bases, J shed 5 bases, and the junction held 7 bases outside the gene matches. CDR3 region: CSVADRVDQPQHF. CDR3 DNA: TGCAGCGTGGCTGACAGGGTCGATCAGCCCCAGCATTTT.

This clonotype was recorded at least ten times. This chain connects TRBV7-9 to TRBJ1-1; 10 bases are a match to TRBD1. CDR3 size: 16 residues. V lost 5 bases and J lost 4; bases outside the gene matches: 10. Germline CDR1 is SEHNR and CDR2 is FQNEAQ (reference sequence). CDR3 DNA: TGTGCCAGCAGCGCGACAGGGGGCAATGTTGGCACTGAAGCTTTCTTT. The encoded protein is CASSATGGNVGTEAFF.

In this sample, this clonotype turned up many times. J is TRBJ2-1 and V is TRBV6-6; 11 bases map to TRBD2. V trimming: 5 bases; J trimming: 8 bases; junction bases outside the gene matches: 11. The CDR3 length is 16 residues. From germline, CDR1 is MNHNY and CDR2 SVGAGI (reference sequence). CDR3 bases: TGTGCCAGCAGTCAAAGCTTTAGCGGGGGGGTCTATGAGCAGTTCTTC. Amino acid sequence: CASSQSFSGGVYEQFF.

This clonotype was counted a few times. The CDR3: CASSLSGEGPPQHF. The CDR3 bases are TGTGCCAGCAGTTTAAGTGGGGAAGGGCCGCCCCAGCATTTT. This sequence joins TRBV12-3 or TRBV12-4 and TRBJ1-5; D remains ambiguous. CDR3 length equals 14 residues. Trimming cost V 2 bases and J 9 bases, with 14 bases left between them.

This clonotype showed up many times. The rearrangement joins TRBV27 to TRBJ1-2; D remains ambiguous. V was clipped by 5 bases and J by 8 bases, with 15 bases between them. Germline V gene lookup returns CDR1 MNHEY and CDR2 SMNVEV (reference sequence). This CDR3 has 13 amino acids. CDR3 sequence reads: CASSTSGRLGYTF. The DNA of the CDR3 is TGTGCCAGCAGTACTTCCGGACGGCTAGGCTACACCTTC.

The rearrangement joins TRBV27 to TRBJ1-5; D call uncertain. The V gene lost 3 bases and the J gene lost 0 bases, with 6 bases spanning the gap. CDR3 length: 14 residues. CDR1 and CDR2 from the germline V gene are MNHEY and SMNVEV (reference sequence). In DNA, the CDR3 is TGTGCCAGCAGTTTCAGCAATAGCAATCAGCCCCAGCATTTT. Protein: CASSFSNSNQPQHF.

V and J are TRBV29-1 and TRBJ2-1, with D possibly being TRBD2 (6 bases). Germline assignment: CDR1 SQVTM and CDR2 ANQGSEA. V was shortened by 8 bases and J by 4 bases, with 15 bases between the two germline ends. The CDR3 spans 13 residues. CDR3 protein: CSIGTSSYNEQFF. The DNA of the CDR3 is TGCAGCATCGGGACTTCCTCTTACAATGAGCAGTTCTTC.

This clonotype was picked up a small number of times. V is TRBV29-1 and J is TRBJ2-1; D may be TRBD1 (6 bases). Trimming removed 8 bases from V and 6 bases from J, with 17 bases in between. The V gene's germline CDR1 is SQVTM and CDR2 ANQGSEA. The CDR3 runs 13 residues. The CDR3 loop is CSISRGVFNEQFF. The CDR3, as DNA: TGCAGCATTAGCAGGGGCGTTTTCAATGAGCAGTTCTTC.

This clonotype was seen repeatedly, ten times or more. The chain combines TRBV10-3 with TRBJ1-4; D is uncertain. V gave up 2 bases and J gave up 2 bases, with 9 bases separating them. This CDR3 contains 15 residues. Looked up from germline, CDR1 is ENHRY and CDR2 is SYGVKD. CDR3 coding DNA: TGTGCCATCAGTGAGCCCGGAGCGACTAATGAAAAACTGTTTTTT. Encoded protein: CAISEPGATNEKLFF.